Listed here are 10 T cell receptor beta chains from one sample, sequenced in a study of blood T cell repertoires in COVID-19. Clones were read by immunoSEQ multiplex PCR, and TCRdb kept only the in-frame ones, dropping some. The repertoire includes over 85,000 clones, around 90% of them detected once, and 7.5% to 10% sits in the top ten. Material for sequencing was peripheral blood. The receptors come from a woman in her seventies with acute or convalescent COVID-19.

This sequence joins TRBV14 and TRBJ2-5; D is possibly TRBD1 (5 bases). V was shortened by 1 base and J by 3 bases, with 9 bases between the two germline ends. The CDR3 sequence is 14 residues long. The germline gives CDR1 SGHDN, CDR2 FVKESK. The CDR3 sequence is CASSQVGAEETQYF. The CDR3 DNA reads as TGTGCCAGCAGCCAAGTTGGGGCAGAAGAGACCCAGTACTTC. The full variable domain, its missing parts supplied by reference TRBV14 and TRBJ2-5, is EAGVTQFPSHSVIEKGQTVTLRCDPISGHDNLYWYRRVMGKEIKFLLHFVKESKQDESGMPNNRFLAERTGGTYSTLKVQPAELEDSGVYFCASSQVGAEETQYFGPGTRLLVL.

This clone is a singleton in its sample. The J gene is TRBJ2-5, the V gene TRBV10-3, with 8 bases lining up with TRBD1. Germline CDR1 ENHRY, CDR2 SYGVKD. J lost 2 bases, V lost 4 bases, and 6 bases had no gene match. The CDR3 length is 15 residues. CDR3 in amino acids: CAISGSGGVQETQYF. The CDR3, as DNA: TGTGCCATCAGTGGATCAGGGGGCGTGCAAGAGACCCAGTACTTC.

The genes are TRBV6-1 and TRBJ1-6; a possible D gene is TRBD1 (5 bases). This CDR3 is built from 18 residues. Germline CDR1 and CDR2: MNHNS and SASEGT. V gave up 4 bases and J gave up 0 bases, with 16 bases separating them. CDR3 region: CASSARGGVSSYNSPLHF. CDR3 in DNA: TGTGCCAGCAGTGCCCGGGGAGGGGTGAGCTCCTATAATTCACCCCTCCACTTT.

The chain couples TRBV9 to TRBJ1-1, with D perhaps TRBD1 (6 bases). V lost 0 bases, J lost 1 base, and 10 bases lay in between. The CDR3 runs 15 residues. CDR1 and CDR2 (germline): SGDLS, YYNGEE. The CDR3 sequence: CASSVAGTQNTEAFF. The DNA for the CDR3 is TGTGCCAGCAGCGTAGCGGGGACACAGAACACTGAAGCTTTCTTT.

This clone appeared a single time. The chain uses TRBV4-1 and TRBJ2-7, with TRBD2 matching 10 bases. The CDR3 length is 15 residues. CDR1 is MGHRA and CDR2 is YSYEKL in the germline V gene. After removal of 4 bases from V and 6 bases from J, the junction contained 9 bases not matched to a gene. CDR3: CASSPLLAGSLEQYF. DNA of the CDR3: TGCGCCAGCAGCCCGCTACTAGCGGGATCTCTCGAGCAGTACTTC.

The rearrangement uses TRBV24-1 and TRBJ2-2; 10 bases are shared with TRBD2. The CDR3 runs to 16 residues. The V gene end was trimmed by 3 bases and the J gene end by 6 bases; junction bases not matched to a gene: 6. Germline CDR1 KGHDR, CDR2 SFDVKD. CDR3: CATSDHSGGKAGELFF. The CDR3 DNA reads TGTGCCACCAGTGATCATAGCGGGGGGAAGGCCGGGGAGCTGTTTTTT.

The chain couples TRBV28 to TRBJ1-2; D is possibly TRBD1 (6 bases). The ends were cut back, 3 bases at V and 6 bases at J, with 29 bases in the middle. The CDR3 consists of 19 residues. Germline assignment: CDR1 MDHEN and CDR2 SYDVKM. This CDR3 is CASSFRGSQGPNREDGYTF. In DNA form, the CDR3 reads TGTGCCAGCAGTTTTAGGGGGTCCCAGGGGCCTAACCGAGAGGATGGCTACACCTTC.

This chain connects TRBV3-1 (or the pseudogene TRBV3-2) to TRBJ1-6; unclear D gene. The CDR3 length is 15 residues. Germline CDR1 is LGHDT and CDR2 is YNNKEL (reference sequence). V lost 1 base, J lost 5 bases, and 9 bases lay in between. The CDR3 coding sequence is TGTGCCAGCAGCCAAGGGGCCAGGAATAATTCACCCCTCCACTTT. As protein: CASSQGARNNSPLHF.

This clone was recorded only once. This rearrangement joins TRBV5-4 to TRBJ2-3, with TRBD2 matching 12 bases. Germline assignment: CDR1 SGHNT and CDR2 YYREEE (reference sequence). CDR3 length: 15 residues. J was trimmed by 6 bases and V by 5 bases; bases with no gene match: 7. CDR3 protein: CASSSRTSGMDTQYF. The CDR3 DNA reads TGTGCCAGCAGTTCCCGGACTAGCGGGATGGATACGCAGTATTTT.

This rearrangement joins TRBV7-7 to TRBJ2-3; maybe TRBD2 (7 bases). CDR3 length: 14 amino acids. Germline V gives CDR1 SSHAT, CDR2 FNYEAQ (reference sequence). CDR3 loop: CASAEWEGEDTQYF. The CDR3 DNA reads TGTGCTAGCGCCGAGTGGGAGGGGGAAGATACGCAGTATTTT.